This entry concerns a single TCR beta chain. No antigen is known for it. This specimen comes from a study of long-term antiretroviral therapy in people with HIV. Sequencing used immunoSEQ v3.0 at survey level. Profiling relied on immunoSEQ multiplex PCR, and the TCRdb table lists in-frame clones only, not all of them. The sample yields about 16,000 clones, roughly 88% seen once. Overall study findings and caveats: CDR3 length ranges were narrower in HIV repertoires than in controls.

Specimen: unsorted PBMCs, collected 2.3 years before starting antiretroviral therapy. This sequence was found in a woman aged 25 to 39 with HIV.

CDR3 sequence: CAISGTGSPVNYGYTF. The CDR3 nucleotides read TGTGCCATCAGTGGGACAGGGTCCCCCGTTAACTATGGCTACACCTTC. This sequence joins TRBV10-3 and TRBJ1-2, with 8 bases matching TRBD1. The V gene's germline CDR1 is ENHRY and CDR2 SYGVKD. The CDR3 covers 16 residues. The junction had 8 bases not matched to a gene; V was cut back by 4 bases and J by 1 base.